This TCR beta chain comes out of a study of radiotherapy plus CTLA-4 blockade in lung cancer. The table lists this clone with many counts. Clones were sequenced by immunoSEQ multiplex PCR, and TCRdb holds only the in-frame ones, with some missing. The sample has about 88,000 clones, less than 80% seen once. The germline V gene encodes CDR1 MDHEN and CDR2 SYDVKM. V was trimmed by 6 bases and J by 4 bases, leaving 16 bases between them. CDR3 length: 15 residues. The chain joins TRBV28 to TRBJ1-3, with TRBD1 as a possible D gene (5 bases). The origin of this receptor is a human donor with non-small cell lung cancer that progressed on radiotherapy plus ipilimumab. This specimen was peripheral blood, taken from a patient treated with radiotherapy plus ipilimumab. CDR3 sequence reads: CASSPPWGNGNTIYF. Here the CDR3 DNA reads TGTGCCAGCAGCCCCCCATGGGGGAACGGAAACACCATATATTTT.